The next 25 T cell receptor beta chains were all read from a single sample in a study of blood T cell repertoires in COVID-19. The repertoire was sequenced with immunoSEQ multiplex PCR; TCRdb's copy has only in-frame clones and lacks some. The repertoire holds 250,000 to 400,000 clones, 85% to 90% seen once, with under 3% in the top ten. Sequencing was carried out using peripheral blood. The origin of the receptors is a woman in her 30s with COVID-19, enrolled during active disease.

The rearrangement links TRBV5-1 to TRBJ1-2, with 9 positions matching TRBD1. V dropped 4 bases and J dropped 7; count of bases not matched to a gene: 14. CDR3 size: 16 residues. Germline values: CDR1 SGHRS, CDR2 YFSETQ. CDR3 nucleotide sequence: TGCGCCAGCAGCGGGCACTCGACGGGACAGGGAGCTGGCTACACCTTC. Encoded protein: CASSGHSTGQGAGYTF.

A single count supports this clone. The chain uses TRBV6-5 and TRBJ1-1; the D is unclear. This CDR3 is 16 amino acids long. Germline-derived CDR1 and CDR2 are MNHEY and SVGAGI. V was trimmed by 0 bases and J by 1 base, leaving 12 bases between them. CDR3 DNA: TGTGCCAGCAGTTACTCGTTAGATGTCCCGAACACTGAAGCTTTCTTT. The encoded protein is CASSYSLDVPNTEAFF.

V gene TRBV20-1 combines with J gene TRBJ1-5; unclear D gene. From germline, CDR1 is DFQATT and CDR2 SNEGSKA (reference sequence). Between the trimmed V and J ends, which lost 3 bases and 1 base, there was a span of 4 bases. The CDR3 length is 12 residues. This chain's CDR3 is CSASSSNQPQHF. CDR3 coding DNA: TGCAGTGCTAGTAGCAGCAATCAGCCCCAGCATTTT.

This rearrangement joins TRBV6-5 to TRBJ1-2; D uncertain. Germline loops: CDR1 MNHEY, CDR2 SVGAGI. The CDR3 runs to 13 residues. Trimming removed 4 bases at V and 4 bases at J, with 10 bases between. CDR3 amino acids: CASSLVGLYGYTF. The DNA of the CDR3 is TGTGCCAGCAGTTTAGTTGGACTCTATGGCTACACCTTC.

This clone has a single count. Distinct nucleotide sequences in the sample also encode this CDR3. The chain links TRBV3-1 (or the pseudogene TRBV3-2) to TRBJ2-7; 8 nucleotides line up with TRBD2. The CDR3 has 14 residues. V shed 2 bases and J 0 bases; nucleotides not matched to a gene: 0. CDR1 and CDR2 (germline): LGHDT, YNNKEL (reference sequence). The CDR3 loop is CASSQTSGSYEQYF. The CDR3 DNA follows: TGTGCCAGCAGCCAAACTAGCGGCTCCTACGAGCAGTACTTC.

The chain uses TRBV10-3 and TRBJ2-1; D remains unclear. In germline, CDR1 is ENHRY, CDR2 SYGVKD. With 2 bases removed from V and 10 bases from J, the gap between germline ends came to 6 bases. The CDR3 extends over 11 amino acids. The DNA of the CDR3 is TGTGCCATCAGTGAGATGAGGGAGCAGTTCTTC. Translating it yields CAISEMREQFF.

The chain has TRBV7-3 and TRBJ1-3, with TRBD1 as a possible D gene (6 bases). V lost 2 bases and J 0 bases, leaving 8 bases between the germline ends. This CDR3 contains 15 residues. Germline CDR1 is SGHTA and CDR2 is FQGTGA. The CDR3: CASSLGGYSGNTIYF. In DNA form, the CDR3 reads TGTGCCAGCAGCTTAGGGGGCTACTCTGGAAACACCATATATTTT.

For the CDR3, the DNA is TGTGCCAGCAGTTTTGTGACAGGGAACAAAAACATTCAGTACTTC. It encodes CASSFVTGNKNIQYF. The chain carries TRBV28 and TRBJ2-4; 7 bases fit TRBD1. Trimming at V came to 3 bases and at J to 3 bases, leaving 5 bases not matched to a gene. Germline loops: CDR1 MDHEN, CDR2 SYDVKM. CDR3 length equals 15 residues.

The J gene is TRBJ1-2, the V gene TRBV5-6; no firm D call. The CDR3 is made up of 12 amino acids. Trimming removed 6 bases from V and 5 bases from J, with 11 bases in between. CDR1 SGHDT and CDR2 YYEEEE come from the germline V gene. CDR3 residues: CASTRGGYGYTF. Written as DNA, the CDR3 is TGTGCCAGCACCCGTGGAGGTTATGGCTACACCTTC.

Of note for this clone: Other DNA sequences from this sample encode an identical CDR3 as well. This sequence joins TRBV3-1 (or the pseudogene TRBV3-2) and TRBJ2-3; 16 positions agree with TRBD2. The V segment lost 3 bases and the J segment 3 bases; nucleotides outside the gene matches: 0. The CDR3 covers 16 residues. Germline V gene sequence: CDR1 LGHDT, CDR2 YNNKEL (reference sequence). The CDR3 coding sequence is TGTGCCAGCAGCCAGGGACTAGCGGGAGGGACAGATACGCAGTATTTT. Its protein product is CASSQGLAGGTDTQYF.

The chain employs TRBV29-1 and TRBJ1-4; 11 positions agree with TRBD1. There are 16 residues in the CDR3. The germline V gene has CDR1 SQVTM and CDR2 ANQGSEA. The V and J ends lost 6 bases and 2 bases, in that order; junction bases with no gene match: 8. This CDR3 reads CSVTGTGGPTNEKLFF. CDR3 bases: TGCAGCGTAACCGGGACAGGGGGTCCTACTAATGAAAAACTGTTTTTT.

The chain is built from TRBV5-6 and TRBJ2-7; TRBD2 agrees at 7 bases. Germline V gene lookup returns CDR1 SGHDT and CDR2 YYEEEE. Losses at the gene ends were 2 bases for V and 4 bases for J; bases not matched to a gene: 6. The CDR3 runs to 14 residues. The CDR3 loop is CASSFWTSTYEQYF. CDR3 bases: TGTGCCAGCAGCTTCTGGACTAGTACATACGAGCAGTACTTC.

The chain uses TRBV19 and TRBJ2-2; weak D call: TRBD2 (5 bases). The V end lost 3 bases, the J end lost 6 bases, and 17 bases lay between the germline ends. The CDR3 is 16 residues long. CDR1 and CDR2 from the germline V gene are LNHDA and SQIVND (reference sequence). As DNA, the CDR3 is TGTGCCAGTAGTATTTTCAACGGGATAGGTCCCGGGGAGCTGTTTTTT. Amino acids: CASSIFNGIGPGELFF.

The chain employs TRBV3-1 (or the pseudogene TRBV3-2) and TRBJ2-5; D possibly corresponds to TRBD1 (6 bases). This CDR3 is 14 amino acids long. CDR1 LGHDT and CDR2 YNNKEL come from the germline V gene (reference sequence). The V and J ends lost 2 bases and 5 bases respectively, with 12 bases between them. The CDR3 nucleotides are TGTGCCAGCAGCCAAACAGGGACCGGGGAGACCCAGTACTTC. This codes for CASSQTGTGETQYF.

Details on this clone: Other DNA sequences in this specimen translate into the identical CDR3. This chain connects TRBV10-1 to TRBJ2-2; D not resolved. Germline values: CDR1 WNHNN, CDR2 SYGVQD (reference sequence). The CDR3 spans 11 residues. The V end lost 6 bases, the J end lost 7 bases, and 6 bases lay between the germline ends. The CDR3 DNA reads TGCGCCAGCAGCGGTGGCGGGGAGCTGTTTTTT. Its translation is CASSGGGELFF.

The chain is built from TRBV7-6 and TRBJ2-7; 9 nucleotides match TRBD2. V trimming: 5 bases; J trimming: 2 bases; junction bases outside the gene matches: 7. The CDR3 length is 15 residues. CDR1 is SGHVS, CDR2 FNYEAQ, per germline. The DNA for the CDR3 is TGTGCCAGCAGCGACCGACTAGCGGATACCTACGAGCAGTACTTC. Protein product: CASSDRLADTYEQYF.

The gene calls are TRBV10-2 and TRBJ1-6; D is perhaps TRBD1 (6 bases). The CDR3 contains 14 residues. Germline CDR1 reads WSHSY; CDR2 reads SAAADI. V was pared by 2 bases and J by 7 bases, with 9 bases between. CDR3 sequence (DNA): TGCGCCAGCAGTGAGGGACAGAGGAATTCACCCCTCCACTTT. Protein sequence: CASSEGQRNSPLHF.

V is TRBV19 and J is TRBJ1-2, with D unresolved. This CDR3 is 14 amino acids long. Germline CDR1 is LNHDA and CDR2 is SQIVND (reference sequence). Deletions cut 1 base from V and 3 bases from J, with 9 bases between. The CDR3 nucleotides are TGTGCCAGTAGTATAGTAGCCTCAGACTATGGCTACACCTTC. It encodes CASSIVASDYGYTF.

The chain employs TRBV10-2 and TRBJ2-7; TRBD1 might be the D (6 bases). The CDR3 has 15 amino acids. Germline CDR1 is WSHSY and CDR2 is SAAADI. Trimming stripped 2 bases from V and 1 base from J, with 12 bases between. CDR3 loop: CASSEGNTGSYEQYF. CDR3 DNA: TGCGCCAGCAGTGAGGGGAATACAGGGTCCTACGAGCAGTACTTC.

Written as DNA, the CDR3 is TGTGCCACCAGCGCAACCACCTCAGGCGAAAAACTGTTTTTT. Translated, it gives CATSATTSGEKLFF. The chain has TRBV15 and TRBJ1-4, with unresolved D. V was shortened by 5 bases and J by 8 bases, with 15 bases between the two germline ends. Germline V lookup: CDR1 LNHNV, CDR2 YYDKDF (reference sequence). This CDR3 is 14 amino acids long.

V usage is TRBV3-1 (or the pseudogene TRBV3-2) and J usage is TRBJ1-5, with D unresolved. Trimming stripped 4 bases from V and 7 bases from J, with 14 bases between. The CDR3 spans 14 residues. Looked up from germline, CDR1 is LGHDT and CDR2 is YNNKEL (reference sequence). The CDR3 coding sequence is TGTGCCAGCAGCCCCTCCTCCAGTTCGCAGCCCCAGCATTTT. Translating it yields CASSPSSSSQPQHF.

The J gene is TRBJ2-3, the V gene TRBV3-1 (or the pseudogene TRBV3-2); TRBD2 matches at 8 bases. The length of the CDR3 is 16 residues. The V and J ends lost 4 bases and 1 base, in that order; junction bases with no gene match: 7. Germline V gene lookup returns CDR1 LGHDT and CDR2 YNNKEL (reference sequence). CDR3 in amino acids: CASSRDLAGGTDTQYF. CDR3 nucleotide sequence: TGTGCCAGCAGCCGGGACCTAGCGGGCGGCACAGATACGCAGTATTTT.

This rearrangement joins TRBV20-1 to TRBJ2-3; TRBD2 matches 8 bases. From germline, CDR1 is DFQATT and CDR2 SNEGSKA (reference sequence). This CDR3 contains 14 residues. J gave up 4 bases and V 3 bases, and 6 bases lay outside the gene matches. CDR3 loop: CSASPAGGADTQYF. CDR3 nucleotide sequence: TGCAGTGCTAGTCCGGCGGGAGGTGCAGATACGCAGTATTTT.

The chain joins TRBV14 to TRBJ1-5; TRBD1 is a possible D gene (5 bases). The CDR3 consists of 13 residues. Germline CDR1 and CDR2: SGHDN and FVKESK. Trimming took off 1 base at V and 9 bases at J, with 10 bases between the two ends. CDR3 region: CASSQVLGAPQHF. DNA for the CDR3: TGTGCCAGCAGCCAAGTCTTAGGGGCGCCCCAGCATTTT.

The chain links TRBV7-2 to TRBJ2-7, with D possibly being TRBD2 (6 bases). V lost 1 base and J lost 0, with 13 bases in between. Germline V gives CDR1 SGHTA, CDR2 FQGNSA. This CDR3 comprises 16 residues. Written as DNA, the CDR3 is TGTGCCAGCAGCTTAGACGGCGGGAAGAGCTCCTACGAGCAGTACTTC. Amino acid sequence: CASSLDGGKSSYEQYF. Variable domain in full (rest from reference TRBV7-2 and TRBJ2-7): GAGVSQSPSNKVTEKGKDVELRCDPISGHTALYWYRQSLGQGLEFLIYFQGNSAPDKSGLPSDRFSAERTGGSVSTLTIQRTQQEDSAVYLCASSLDGGKSSYEQYFGPGTRLTVT.